The 27 T cell receptor beta chains presented below share a single source sample, sequenced in a study of tumor and adjacent non-tumor tissue in lung cancer. TCRbeta libraries were built with three rounds of nested PCR, modified from ARM-PCR. TCRdb independently ran MiXCR on the multiplex PCR reads; one entry per CDR3 protein. The top ten clones hold 13% of a sample with more than 75,000 distinct CDR3 sequences, roughly 80% of them seen once. This sample's RNA came from whole unsorted tissue. The sample consisted of lung tumor tissue. The receptors were gathered from a woman between 50 and 59 years old with non-small cell lung cancer.

The DNA of the CDR3 is TGCAGTGTTCGACGGATTGGGCTCGTGTCTCGGGCGGAGCAGGGACCACCCCTCCACTTT. This translates into CSVRRIGLVSRAEQGPPLHF. The genes are TRBV20-1 and TRBJ1-6; tentative D call: TRBD1 (5 bases). The V gene lost 7 bases and the J gene lost 11 bases, with 39 bases spanning the gap. The CDR3 sequence is 20 residues long. Germline lookup yields CDR1 DFQATT and CDR2 SNEGSKA (reference sequence).

About this clonotype itself: This may come from a read error, since a much larger clone is one base off. The chain recombines TRBV20-1 with TRBJ2-3; TRBD2 agrees at 11 bases. The CDR3 is 20 amino acids. Germline V CDR1 and CDR2: DFQATT, SNEGSKA (reference sequence). The CDR3 is CSARGGLGLAALRAADTQCF. The CDR3 region has the DNA TGCAGTGCTAGAGGAGGGTTGGGACTAGCGGCCCTCCGGGCCGCAGATACGCAGTGTTTT.

This clonotype was detected many times. The V gene is TRBV7-9, the J gene TRBJ1-1; 9 nucleotides line up with TRBD1. The CDR3 sequence is 15 residues long. Germline V CDR1 and CDR2: SEHNR, FQNEAQ (reference sequence). Trimming cost V 5 bases and J 6 bases; bases outside gene matches: 10. The CDR3 DNA reads TGTGCCAGCAGCCCAACAGGGGGCAGTATGGCTGAAGCTTTCTTT. Protein product: CASSPTGGSMAEAFF.

As concerns this clonotype: A junction boundary mismatches the germline segment, possibly from a read error. This chain uses TRBV20-1 with TRBJ2-7, with a possible D match to TRBD1 (6 bases). The CDR3 consists of 15 residues. The V gene's germline CDR1 is DFQATT and CDR2 SNEGSKA (reference sequence). As DNA, the CDR3 is TGCAGTGCTCCGAGCCCGTGGATGGGGGCCTACGAGCGGTACTTC. It is translated as CSAPSPWMGAYERYF.

Details on this clonotype: One end of the junction fails to match germline, which may point to a read error. The chain employs TRBV29-1 and TRBJ2-3; weak D call: TRBD2 (5 bases). This CDR3 has 13 residues. Germline values: CDR1 SQVTM, CDR2 ANQGSEA. CDR3 in amino acids: CSVDSVNTDTHYF. The CDR3, as DNA: TGCAGCGTTGATAGCGTGAACACGGATACGCATTATTTT.

This CDR3 reads CASSLGIGPYNEQFF. In DNA, the CDR3 is TGTGCCAGCAGTTTAGGGATAGGACCCTACAATGAGCAGTTCTTC. V usage is TRBV28 and J usage is TRBJ2-1; D remains ambiguous. The V gene's germline CDR1 is MDHEN and CDR2 SYDVKM. The CDR3 sequence is 15 residues long. V was clipped by 2 bases and J by 2 bases, with 10 bases between them.

This clonotype came up a few times. J is TRBJ2-3 and V is TRBV16, with 11 bases matching TRBD2. Germline V CDR1 and CDR2: KGHSY, FQNENV. This CDR3 is 16 amino acids long. The J segment lost 2 bases and the V segment lost 3 bases, leaving 4 bases of the junction unmatched. The CDR3 reads CASSHLLAGDTDTQYF. In DNA, the CDR3 is TGTGCCAGCAGCCATCTACTAGCGGGAGACACAGATACGCAGTATTTT.

Concerning this clonotype itself: Compared with germline, one end of the junction differs, possibly owing to a read error. The chain is built from TRBV24-1 and TRBJ2-3, with 13 bases that match TRBD2. The CDR3 totals 16 residues. In germline, CDR1 is KGHDR, CDR2 SFDVKD. The CDR3 coding sequence is TGTGACACCAGTCATCCGGGACTAGCGGGAACTTATACGCAGTATTTT. Translating gives CDTSHPGLAGTYTQYF.

Notes on this clonotype: The conserved phenylalanine or tryptophan normally closing the CDR3 is absent here, so this likely arose from a read error. It is unclear where the CDR3 begins or ends on the DNA, so no DNA is shown, and the CDR3 is as TCRdb lists it. V is TRBV6-1 and J is TRBJ1-5; the table assigns TRBD1, which was not confirmed against the DNA. Both ends counted, the CDR3 spans 15 residues. Germline V lookup: CDR1 MNHNS, CDR2 SASEGT. The CDR3 here is CASSEARQAPGPRHL.

V is TRBV4-2 and J is TRBJ2-5; tentative D call: TRBD1 (6 bases). The germline V gene encodes CDR1 LGHNA and CDR2 YNFKEQ. The CDR3 sequence is 15 residues long. The V and J ends lost 1 base and 4 bases respectively, with 13 bases between them. DNA for the CDR3: TGTGCCAGCAGCCAAGTCTTGGGCAGGGGAGAGACCCAGTACTTC. Its protein product is CASSQVLGRGETQYF.

J is TRBJ2-1 and V is TRBV29-1; tentative D call: TRBD2 (6 bases). Germline lookup yields CDR1 SQVTM and CDR2 ANQGSEA. The CDR3 covers 14 residues. CDR3 nucleotide sequence: TGCAATGCGGTTCTGGCGGGACTTTTTAATGAGCAGTTCTTC. Its protein is CNAVLAGLFNEQFF.

Worth noting for this clonotype: The junction differs from germline at one of its ends, possibly a read error. The rearrangement links TRBV6-2 or TRBV6-3 to TRBJ2-5; weak D call: TRBD2 (6 bases). This CDR3 comprises 17 residues. Looked up from germline, CDR1 is MNHEY and CDR2 is SVGEGT. The CDR3 region is CASSFSGDTRYQETQYF. CDR3 nucleotides: TGTGCCAGCAGCTTTAGCGGAGACACCAGGTACCAAGAGACCCAATACTTC.

This clonotype was observed many times. A much larger clone sits a single nucleotide away, making a read error possible. The gene calls are TRBV10-3 and TRBJ2-7; D may match TRBD1 or TRBD2 (5 bases each). CDR1 and CDR2 from the germline V gene are ENHRY and SYGVKD. This CDR3 contains 12 residues. The CDR3 is CAISEEGIGYDF. The CDR3 DNA reads TGTGCCATCAGTGAGGAGGGGATAGGGTATGACTTC.

On this clonotype: Germline is not matched at one junction end, which may reflect a read error. The genes are TRBV6-2 or TRBV6-3 and TRBJ2-1; 8 bases agree with TRBD1. From germline, CDR1 is MNHEY and CDR2 SVGEGT. The CDR3 is 12 residues long. The CDR3 is CASSLQGDDQFF. As DNA, the CDR3 is TGTGCCAGCAGTTTACAGGGGGATGACCAGTTCTTT.

Comment on this clonotype: At one boundary the junction diverges from the germline segment, which might be a read error. The chain uses TRBV4-2 and TRBJ1-5; D ambiguous. Germline V lookup: CDR1 LGHNA, CDR2 YNFKEQ. This CDR3 has 15 residues. CDR3 amino acids: CAGSQDQDPGQPQHF. The CDR3 DNA sequence: TGTGCCGGCAGCCAAGATCAGGATCCGGGTCAGCCCCAGCATTTT.

V usage is TRBV20-1 and J usage is TRBJ2-2, with 14 bases lining up with TRBD2. Germline lookup yields CDR1 DFQATT and CDR2 SNEGSKA (reference sequence). The CDR3 totals 17 residues. Losses at the gene ends were 7 bases for V and 3 bases for J; bases not matched to a gene: 10. The CDR3 protein is CSVPGLAGDRDTGELFF. As DNA, the CDR3 is TGCAGTGTACCGGGACTAGCGGGAGATCGGGACACCGGGGAGCTGTTTTTT.

The chain recombines TRBV20-1 with TRBJ2-5; D is undetermined. The CDR3 extends over 14 amino acids. Trimming removed 3 bases from V and 5 bases from J, with 16 bases in between. Germline CDR1 DFQATT, CDR2 SNEGSKA (reference sequence). The CDR3 here is CSASHEQQNETQYF. The CDR3 region has the DNA TGCAGTGCTAGTCATGAACAGCAAAATGAGACCCAGTACTTC.

With regard to this clonotype: A much larger clone differs by one base, so this may be a read error. The rearrangement uses TRBV7-8 and TRBJ2-1; D might be TRBD2 (6 bases). This CDR3 is built from 16 residues. The germline V gene encodes CDR1 SGHVS and CDR2 FQNEAQ. The CDR3 sequence: CASSLMGGMPSDEQIF. Written as DNA, the CDR3 is TGTGCCAGCAGCTTAATGGGGGGTATGCCCTCCGATGAGCAGATCTTC.

A note on this clonotype: The conserved phenylalanine or tryptophan is not found at the CDR3 terminus, so this likely reflects a read error. This rearrangement joins TRBV6-1 to TRBJ1-3; perhaps TRBD1 as D (6 bases). Looked up from germline, CDR1 is MNHNS and CDR2 is SASEGT. The CDR3 contains 15 residues. Trimming removed 4 bases at V and 0 bases at J, with 10 bases between. CDR3 sequence: CASSVGQNSGNTIYS. The CDR3 coding sequence is TGTGCCAGCAGTGTCGGACAGAACTCTGGAAACACCATATATTCT.

In regard to this clonotype: A junction end diverges from the germline sequence, so it may reflect a read error. The chain has TRBV11-1 and TRBJ2-6; D not certain. CDR3 size: 13 residues. Germline loops: CDR1 SGHAT, CDR2 FQDESV (reference sequence). The CDR3 loop is CVSSLAERTILTF. DNA for the CDR3: TGTGTCAGCAGCTTAGCCGAAAGGACCATCCTGACTTTC.

Comment on this clonotype: Because it lacks the conserved phenylalanine or tryptophan at the end, this CDR3 is likely a read error. This chain connects TRBV20-1 to TRBJ2-1; TRBD1 might be the D (5 bases). Germline lookup yields CDR1 DFQATT and CDR2 SNEGSKA (reference sequence). The CDR3 has 15 amino acids. The CDR3 DNA is TGCAATGCAAAAAGACAGTTGATCTCCTACAATGAGCAGTTCATC. It yields the protein CNAKRQLISYNEQFI.

The chain combines TRBV6-1 with TRBJ2-7, with 8 bases identical to TRBD2. This CDR3 contains 18 residues. Unmatched junction bases numbered 19, after V lost 0 bases and J lost 9 bases. Germline V gene lookup returns CDR1 MNHNS and CDR2 SASEGT. This CDR3 is CASSEAHRSGSGSIVQYF. As DNA, the CDR3 is TGTGCCAGCAGTGAAGCGCACAGGAGCGGGAGTGGATCAATTGTGCAGTACTTC.

By share, this clonotype ranks as medium-sized. The chain employs TRBV11-2 and TRBJ1-3, with D unclear. Germline V CDR1 and CDR2: SGHAT, FQNNGV. This CDR3 comprises 16 residues. V was clipped by 0 bases and J by 0 bases, with 9 bases between them. CDR3: CASSLDRLISGNTIYF. The CDR3 DNA reads TGTGCCAGCAGCTTAGACAGATTAATCTCTGGAAACACCATATATTTT. Looking up the rest from reference TRBV11-2 and TRBJ1-3 gives the full variable domain: EAGVAQSPRYKIIEKRQSVAFWCNPISGHATLYWYQQILGQGPKLLIQFQNNGVVDDSQLPKDRFSAERLKGVDSTLKIQPAKLEDSAVYLCASSLDRLISGNTIYFGEGSWLTVV.

Many counts were recorded for this clonotype. The chain uses TRBV7-9 and TRBJ1-4; D not certain. The V end lost 6 bases, the J end lost 0 bases, and 11 bases lay between the germline ends. CDR1 is SEHNR and CDR2 is FQNEAQ in the germline V gene (reference sequence). CDR3 length: 15 residues. In DNA, the CDR3 is TGTGCCAGCAGTTCAGGCGATGCAACTAATGAAAAACTGTTTTTT. This codes for CASSSGDATNEKLFF.

For this clonotype: The CDR3 does not close with the conserved phenylalanine or tryptophan, likely indicating a read error. The V and J genes are TRBV6-2 or TRBV6-3 and TRBJ2-1; D is unclear. CDR3 length: 11 amino acids. Germline-derived CDR1 and CDR2 are MNHEY and SVGEGT. With 6 bases removed from V and 9 bases from J, the gap between germline ends came to 9 bases. In nucleotides, the CDR3 is TGTGCCAGCAGCATAGATGTTGAGCAGTTCTTA. Translated: CASSIDVEQFL.

A word on this clonotype: This is likely a read error, given that the CDR3 carries no conserved phenylalanine or tryptophan at its end. It is unclear where the CDR3 begins or ends on the DNA, so no DNA is shown, and the CDR3 is as TCRdb lists it. The chain is built from TRBV28 and TRBJ1-2; the table's D call, TRBD1, was not checked against the DNA. CDR1 MDHEN and CDR2 SYDVKM come from the germline V gene. The CDR3 comprises 18 residues, both ends counted. The CDR3 loop reads CASSTLGSETFLDYDCTL.

Comment on this clonotype: This CDR3 fails to terminate in the conserved phenylalanine or tryptophan, so it likely reflects a read error. The chain joins TRBV6-6 to TRBJ2-7; no clear D gene. Germline CDR1 reads MNHNY; CDR2 reads SVGAGI (reference sequence). This CDR3 contains 14 residues. The CDR3 reads CPSNTAITTHEQYL. The CDR3 DNA reads as TGTCCCAGCAACACAGCGATTACAACCCACGAGCAGTACTTA.